A single sample gave rise to the 14 T cell receptor beta chains below, sequenced in a study of siplizumab effects on memory and regulatory T cells (dated by TCRdb to 2018 to 2020). The receptor library was made with the immunoSEQ multiplex PCR assay. Here the immuneACCESS table is served through TCRdb, limited to in-frame sequences with V and J called. Missing clones are a known gap in these copies; in checked studies unresolved V genes cover under half, and the rest lacks a known reason. The sample table records 90,000 to 110,000 clones; around 90% of these occur just once. 0.65% to 0.9% of the sample is taken by the ten largest. The sample taken for sequencing was Tregs sorted from blood. Receptors originate from a human donor in good health.

The chain joins TRBV19 to TRBJ1-2, with D perhaps TRBD1 (5 bases). Trimming left V 4 bases short and J 0 bases short, with 15 bases between. CDR1 LNHDA and CDR2 SQIVND come from the germline V gene (reference sequence). The CDR3 is made up of 16 amino acids. The CDR3 DNA is TGTGCCAGTAGTAGGTACGGGACGGACTCTAACTATGGCTACACCTTC. This codes for CASSRYGTDSNYGYTF.

The chain joins TRBV18 to TRBJ2-5; D is unclear. Germline loops: CDR1 KGHSH, CDR2 LQKENI. The CDR3 has 15 residues. V gave up 0 bases and J gave up 6 bases, with 14 bases separating them. The CDR3 DNA sequence: TGTGCCAGCTCACCACCGGCTCCCGTGCGGAAGACCCAGTACTTC. It specifies CASSPPAPVRKTQYF.

The chain employs TRBV27 and TRBJ2-7; 12 bases match TRBD2. The length of the CDR3 is 20 residues. Per the germline V gene, CDR1 is MNHEY and CDR2 is SMNVEV (reference sequence). The V gene end was trimmed by 6 bases and the J gene end by 4 bases; junction bases not matched to a gene: 22. CDR3 protein: CASRTRRGPATSGRIYEQYF. In DNA, the CDR3 is TGTGCCAGCAGGACCCGACGGGGCCCCGCGACTAGCGGGAGAATTTACGAGCAGTACTTC.

The chain recombines TRBV7-9 with TRBJ2-3; D unresolved. This CDR3 has 14 residues. V lost 1 base and J 2 bases, leaving 7 bases between the germline ends. CDR1 is SEHNR and CDR2 is FQNEAQ in the germline V gene (reference sequence). CDR3 in amino acids: CASSLVGNTDTQYF. The CDR3 nucleotides read TGTGCCAGCAGCTTAGTTGGAAACACAGATACGCAGTATTTT.

This sequence joins TRBV18 and TRBJ1-1, with D uncertain. The germline gives CDR1 KGHSH, CDR2 LQKENI. Trimming took 6 bases from V and 8 from J, leaving 10 bases between them. CDR3 length: 11 amino acids. The CDR3 DNA reads TGTGCCAGCTCCCCTGGGTGGGAAGCTTTCTTT. It codes for CASSPGWEAFF. The variable domain in full, with the rest retrieved from reference TRBV18 and TRBJ1-1, is NAGVMQNPRHLVRRRGQEARLRCSPMKGHSHVYWYRQLPEEGLKFMVYLQKENIIDESGMPKERFSAEFPKEGPSILRIQQVVRGDSAAYFCASSPGWEAFFGQGTRLTVV.

Remarks on this clone: Other nucleotide sequences from this sample produce the same CDR3. This chain uses TRBV18 with TRBJ1-5; D is uncertain. The CDR3 loop spans 16 amino acids. Trimming stripped 1 base from V and 5 bases from J, with 15 bases between. The germline V gene encodes CDR1 KGHSH and CDR2 LQKENI. CDR3 loop: CASSPREVLRHQPQHF. CDR3 DNA: TGTGCCAGCTCACCACGCGAAGTCTTAAGACATCAGCCCCAGCATTTT. The full variable domain, rest sourced from reference TRBV18 and TRBJ1-5, is NAGVMQNPRHLVRRRGQEARLRCSPMKGHSHVYWYRQLPEEGLKFMVYLQKENIIDESGMPKERFSAEFPKEGPSILRIQQVVRGDSAAYFCASSPREVLRHQPQHFGDGTRLSIL.

This clone was observed a few times. The chain combines TRBV19 with TRBJ1-5, with D unresolved. Germline assignment: CDR1 LNHDA and CDR2 SQIVND (reference sequence). The length of the CDR3 is 12 residues. V was pared by 3 bases and J by 9 bases, with 9 bases between. CDR3 sequence reads: CASSIPKGPQHF. CDR3 in DNA: TGTGCCAGTAGTATCCCCAAAGGGCCCCAGCATTTT.

The chain joins TRBV6-1 to TRBJ1-1, with D unclear. The CDR3 has 15 residues. The germline gives CDR1 MNHNS, CDR2 SASEGT. V was cut by 4 bases and J by 2 bases, with 14 bases left in between. Here the CDR3 DNA reads TGTGCCAGCAGTGTACGTTATGGGAGAAACACTGAAGCTTTCTTT. Amino acids: CASSVRYGRNTEAFF.

This clone was counted once. This chain connects TRBV10-3 to TRBJ1-5; D is possibly TRBD1 (5 bases). The CDR3 is 14 amino acids. Germline V gene lookup returns CDR1 ENHRY and CDR2 SYGVKD. V was clipped by 10 bases and J by 3 bases, with 16 bases between them. The CDR3 nucleotides are TGTGCCACCACAGGTCGGCAGGACAATCAGCCCCAGCATTTT. Translation: CATTGRQDNQPQHF.

The V and J genes are TRBV7-8 and TRBJ2-3; no reliable D call. Trimming stripped 4 bases from V and 1 base from J, with 3 bases between. Germline values: CDR1 SGHVS, CDR2 FQNEAQ. The CDR3 contains 12 residues. CDR3 DNA: TGTGCCAGCAGCTCCGGCACAGATACGCAGTATTTT. This sequence encodes CASSSGTDTQYF.

The chain links TRBV2 to TRBJ1-3; 9 bases agree with TRBD1. The CDR3 runs 15 residues. J lost 1 base, V lost 5 bases, and 3 bases had no gene match. Per germline, CDR1 SNHLY and CDR2 FYNNEI. For the CDR3, the DNA is TGTGCCAGCAGTCTGACAGGGGGGTCTGGAAACACCATATATTTT. It specifies CASSLTGGSGNTIYF.

The V and J genes are TRBV5-1 and TRBJ2-7; D may be TRBD1 or TRBD2 (6 bases each). The germline V gene encodes CDR1 SGHRS and CDR2 YFSETQ. Trimming pared 0 bases from V and 2 bases from J, leaving 12 bases between. CDR3 length: 15 amino acids. The CDR3: CASSLAPGGPYEQYF. CDR3 coding DNA: TGCGCCAGCAGCTTGGCCCCCGGGGGCCCCTACGAGCAGTACTTC.

J is TRBJ2-1 and V is TRBV19; 7 nucleotides line up with TRBD1. Germline CDR1 and CDR2: LNHDA and SQIVND (reference sequence). V dropped 4 bases and J dropped 0; count of bases not matched to a gene: 6. CDR3 length: 16 residues. This CDR3 is CASSKQGPGSYNEQFF. The CDR3 DNA reads as TGTGCCAGTAGTAAACAGGGGCCTGGCTCCTACAATGAGCAGTTCTTC.

The V and J genes are TRBV25-1 and TRBJ1-2, with a weak D call TRBD1 (5 bases). CDR3 length equals 13 residues. CDR1 and CDR2 (germline): MGHDK, SYGVNS. V was clipped by 4 bases and J by 10 bases, with 16 bases between them. CDR3 sequence: CASSVGGNLAYTF. The CDR3 DNA sequence: TGTGCCAGCAGTGTTGGGGGAAACTTAGCCTACACCTTC.